These 23 T cell receptor beta chains share one sample of origin, sequenced in a study of shared clonotypes between healthy human individuals. Sequencing was performed with immunoSEQ multiplex PCR; in TCRdb, only in-frame clones are kept and a portion is missing. The table has roughly 770,000 clones, 95% to 97% seen once. CD45RO-negative, CCR7-selected cells formed the naive CD8 fraction, which excluded terminally differentiated effector memory CD45RA+ cells. Sequences were obtained from naive CD8+ T cells sorted from blood. The receptors originated from a young man in good health.

This chain links TRBV2 with TRBJ2-7; D might be TRBD1 (5 bases). Germline V gene lookup returns CDR1 SNHLY and CDR2 FYNNEI. V shed 1 base and J shed 0 bases, with 19 bases lying between them. The CDR3 spans 18 residues. The CDR3 nucleotides are TGTGCCAGCAGTGAAGGCGGTTGGGCCCTAGGGGCCTCCTACGAGCAGTACTTC. Translating it yields CASSEGGWALGASYEQYF.

The chain combines TRBV4-3 with TRBJ1-3; a weak D match, TRBD1 (6 bases). The CDR3 is 20 amino acids. Trimming removed 4 bases from V and 0 bases from J, with 25 bases in between. Germline loops: CDR1 LGHNA, CDR2 YSLEER. CDR3 sequence: CASSRFAGTGFESSGNTIYF. The CDR3 nucleotides read TGCGCCAGCAGCCGTTTTGCCGGCACAGGGTTTGAGAGCTCTGGAAACACCATATATTTT.

The CDR3 DNA follows: TGTGCCAGCAGCAAACGGACTAGCGGGGAACCTAACGATGAGCAGTTCTTC. It specifies CASSKRTSGEPNDEQFF. The V and J genes are TRBV11-2 and TRBJ2-1, with 12 nucleotides matching TRBD2. The V segment lost 5 bases and the J segment 8 bases; nucleotides outside the gene matches: 13. The CDR3 is 17 residues long. Germline V gives CDR1 SGHAT, CDR2 FQNNGV.

The chain couples TRBV28 to TRBJ2-6; D may match TRBD1 or TRBD2 (5 bases each). CDR1 MDHEN and CDR2 SYDVKM come from the germline V gene. Trimming pared 6 bases from V and 4 bases from J, leaving 13 bases between. This CDR3 contains 15 residues. In nucleotides, the CDR3 is TGTGCCAGCAGAACCCCGGGACCCGGGGCCAACGTCCTGACTTTC. Its translation: CASRTPGPGANVLTF.

This chain links TRBV7-9 with TRBJ2-7, with 7 bases identical to TRBD1. Trimming took 1 base from V and 1 from J; bases not matched to a gene: 10. Germline values: CDR1 SEHNR, CDR2 FQNEAQ (reference sequence). This CDR3 has 17 residues. The CDR3 DNA sequence: TGTGCCAGCAGCTTAGACCCGACAGGGCTCTCTTCCTACGAGCAGTACTTC. Its translation: CASSLDPTGLSSYEQYF.

The J gene is TRBJ2-7, the V gene TRBV10-3, with 10 bases aligning to TRBD2. Trimming cost V 2 bases and J 2 bases; bases outside gene matches: 12. CDR1 is ENHRY, CDR2 SYGVKD, per germline. The CDR3 covers 18 residues. CDR3 in DNA: TGTGCCATCAGTGAGGTTCTAGCGGGAGCACTGGGTACCTACGAGCAGTACTTC. Its protein product is CAISEVLAGALGTYEQYF.

This clone has just one count. V and J are TRBV5-5 and TRBJ2-3, with 8 bases lining up with TRBD2. V shed 3 bases, J shed 5 bases, and the junction held 17 bases outside the gene matches. The CDR3 totals 18 residues. CDR1 is SGHKS and CDR2 is YYEKEE in the germline V gene (reference sequence). The DNA for the CDR3 is TGTGCCAGCAGCTCTAACTATGCAAGCGGGAGAGGGAAAGATACGCAGTATTTT. Its protein is CASSSNYASGRGKDTQYF.

The CDR3: CASSQQDREDNEQFF. The CDR3 DNA reads TGCGCCAGCAGCCAACAGGACAGGGAGGACAATGAGCAGTTCTTC. The chain carries TRBV4-1 and TRBJ2-1, with 8 positions matching TRBD1. This CDR3 contains 15 residues. After removal of 2 bases from V and 5 bases from J, the junction contained 5 bases not matched to a gene. CDR1 is MGHRA and CDR2 is YSYEKL in the germline V gene.

This clone was found once. This chain connects TRBV10-2 to TRBJ2-7; 7 positions match TRBD2. Looked up from germline, CDR1 is WSHSY and CDR2 is SAAADI. CDR3 size: 18 residues. The J segment lost 0 bases and the V segment lost 7 bases, leaving 18 bases of the junction unmatched. CDR3 protein: CASMYTDGGGIPSYEQYF. The CDR3 DNA sequence: TGCGCCAGCATGTACACGGACGGGGGAGGGATACCCTCCTACGAGCAGTACTTC.

The chain combines TRBV28 with TRBJ2-2; TRBD2 agrees at 14 bases. With 5 bases clipped from V and 2 bases from J, the junction kept 13 bases outside the gene matches. The CDR3 spans 20 residues. Germline V CDR1 and CDR2: MDHEN, SYDVKM. The chain's CDR3 is CASSRSGTSGSLGNTGELFF. Here the CDR3 DNA reads TGTGCCAGCAGTCGCTCCGGGACTAGCGGGAGTTTAGGTAACACCGGGGAGCTGTTTTTT. Full variable domain (remainder filled in from reference TRBV28 and TRBJ2-2): DVKVTQSSRYLVKRTGEKVFLECVQDMDHENMFWYRQDPGLGLRLIYFSYDVKMKEKGDIPEGYSVSREKKERFSLILESASTNQTSMYLCASSRSGTSGSLGNTGELFFGEGSRLTVL.

CDR3 in amino acids: CASSPGLAGGPIPWDEQYF. CDR3 DNA: TGTGCCAGTAGCCCCGGACTAGCGGGAGGGCCCATCCCTTGGGACGAGCAGTACTTC. The rearrangement links TRBV19 to TRBJ2-7, with TRBD2 identical over 15 bases. The CDR3 extends over 19 amino acids. V lost 6 bases, J lost 5 bases, and 17 bases stayed unmatched. Germline V gene data show CDR1 as LNHDA and CDR2 as SQIVND (reference sequence).

The chain couples TRBV7-3 to TRBJ2-1, with D unresolved. This CDR3 is 15 amino acids long. Germline values: CDR1 SGHTA, CDR2 FQGTGA. V lost 5 bases and J 4 bases, leaving 15 bases between the germline ends. CDR3 DNA sequence: TGTGCCAGCAGCCCCGACCAGTCCCTTTACAATGAGCAGTTCTTC. It is translated as CASSPDQSLYNEQFF.

The chain carries TRBV5-1 and TRBJ2-2; TRBD2 matches at 11 bases. This CDR3 contains 18 residues. The germline V gene encodes CDR1 SGHRS and CDR2 YFSETQ. V shed 2 bases and J 2 bases; nucleotides not matched to a gene: 8. CDR3 loop: CASSFDLAGGSNTGELFF. DNA of the CDR3: TGCGCCAGCAGCTTTGATCTAGCGGGAGGATCTAACACCGGGGAGCTGTTTTTT.

This chain links TRBV27 with TRBJ1-2, with 7 positions matching TRBD1. CDR1 and CDR2 from the germline V gene are MNHEY and SMNVEV (reference sequence). This CDR3 has 17 amino acids. The ends lost 0 bases at V and 4 bases at J; junction bases unmatched: 11. CDR3 sequence: CASSLSALGTASYGYTF. The DNA for the CDR3 is TGTGCCAGCAGTTTATCCGCCCTCGGGACAGCCTCCTATGGCTACACCTTC.

This chain connects TRBV10-2 to TRBJ2-7; D is uncertain. Trimming removed 11 bases at V and 0 bases at J, with 11 bases between. This CDR3 has 12 residues. Germline V lookup: CDR1 WSHSY, CDR2 SAAADI. CDR3 nucleotides: TGCGCCTCGGCTTCGAGCTCCTACGAGCAGTACTTC. Protein product: CASASSSYEQYF.

V and J are TRBV6-6 and TRBJ2-7; 10 bases map to TRBD2. Germline V gene data show CDR1 as MNHNY and CDR2 as SVGAGI (reference sequence). This CDR3 contains 15 residues. Trimming took 5 bases from V and 6 from J; bases not matched to a gene: 10. The CDR3 sequence: CASSNRAGGYGEQYF. The CDR3, as DNA: TGTGCCAGCAGTAACAGAGCGGGAGGGTATGGCGAGCAGTACTTC.

About this clone itself: The same CDR3 is also encoded by other DNA sequences in this sample. This chain joins TRBV30 and TRBJ2-7; tentative D call: TRBD2 (6 bases). Germline V gene sequence: CDR1 GTSNPN, CDR2 SVGIG (reference sequence). This CDR3 is built from 13 residues. Trimming left V 2 bases short and J 1 base short, with 9 bases between. In DNA, the CDR3 is TGTGCCTGGAGTATCGGGGGATCCTACGAGCAGTACTTC. Its translation is CAWSIGGSYEQYF.

The chain combines TRBV6-5 with TRBJ1-1; TRBD1 agrees at 7 bases. This CDR3 contains 12 residues. V lost 7 bases, J lost 9 bases, and 8 bases stayed unmatched. Germline V gives CDR1 MNHEY, CDR2 SVGAGI. This CDR3 is CASTLPGQQAFF. The CDR3 nucleotides read TGTGCCAGCACCCTACCGGGACAGCAAGCTTTCTTT.

This chain uses TRBV27 with TRBJ2-7; possibly TRBD2 for D (6 bases). With 3 bases removed from V and 2 bases from J, the gap between germline ends came to 11 bases. Germline CDR1 MNHEY, CDR2 SMNVEV (reference sequence). CDR3 length equals 14 residues. The CDR3: CASSLGGGPYEQYF. CDR3 sequence (DNA): TGTGCCAGCAGTTTGGGGGGAGGACCCTACGAGCAGTACTTC.

The chain carries TRBV5-1 and TRBJ2-7; D could derive from TRBD1 or TRBD2 (5 bases each). Trimming took off 3 bases at V and 2 bases at J, with 9 bases between the two ends. CDR3 length: 13 residues. The germline CDR1 and CDR2 sequences are SGHRS and YFSETQ. CDR3 sequence reads: CASSWDGAYEQYF. The CDR3 DNA is TGCGCCAGCAGCTGGGACGGTGCCTACGAGCAGTACTTC.

The V gene is TRBV6-1, the J gene TRBJ2-2; D perhaps matches TRBD1 (6 bases). The germline V gene has CDR1 MNHNS and CDR2 SASEGT. The CDR3 is 15 residues long. V lost 2 bases to trimming and J lost 4 bases, with 11 bases between them. The CDR3 loop is CASSENVGATGELFF. The CDR3 DNA sequence: TGTGCCAGCAGTGAAAATGTGGGGGCCACCGGGGAGCTGTTTTTT.

The gene calls are TRBV27 and TRBJ2-5; 7 bases map to TRBD1. This CDR3 is built from 14 residues. Germline V gene sequence: CDR1 MNHEY, CDR2 SMNVEV (reference sequence). V shed 5 bases, J shed 0 bases, and the junction held 3 bases outside the gene matches. The CDR3 loop is CASSEQGYQETQYF. As DNA, the CDR3 is TGTGCCAGCAGTGAACAGGGGTACCAAGAGACCCAGTACTTC.

The rearrangement uses TRBV2 and TRBJ1-1; tentative D call: TRBD1 (5 bases). The CDR3 consists of 12 residues. With 9 bases removed from V and 5 bases from J, the gap between germline ends came to 13 bases. The germline V gene has CDR1 SNHLY and CDR2 FYNNEI. The CDR3 loop is CASPGGRTEAFF. CDR3 DNA sequence: TGTGCCAGTCCCGGGGGGAGAACTGAAGCTTTCTTT.